This T cell receptor (beta chain) was observed in a study of regulatory T cells in long-lasting Graves disease. Study-wide results and caveats: Persistent disease was associated with favored TRBV28 usage and with favored use of TRBJ1-2 and TRBJ2-5. Public clonotype sharing was higher in persistent than newly diagnosed patients.

Sample time point: newly diagnosed GD, antithyroid drugs for less than 3 months. The authors made the TCR library using RNA they extracted from PBMCs. The CDR3 runs to 15 residues. J was trimmed by 7 bases and V by 9 bases; bases with no gene match: 15. With respect to this clonotype: Its antigen is unknown.

Both iRepertoire HTBI primers and Arm-PCR of CDR3 regions were used to build the TCR beta libraries. TCRdb reprocessed the multiplex PCR reads via MiXCR and lists one record per CDR3 protein. The data show about 530,000 distinct CDR3 sequences, with 16% seen just once and just under 25% held by the top ten. These data were also reused for a study on T cells in Graves' hyperthyroidism and ophthalmopathy. As that report states: Each diagnosis was grounded in clinical symptoms, serum thyroxine and TRAb, thyroid ultrasound, and orbital computed tomography.

This material consisted of peripheral blood mononuclear cells (PBMCs), taken at new diagnosis, from a patient treated with antithyroid drugs. This clonotype was obtained from a woman aged 35-65 years with Graves disease. This chain links TRBV12-3 or TRBV12-4 with TRBJ2-4, with 7 bases that match TRBD2. This CDR3 reads CASTPSRGGMNIQYF. CDR3 bases: TGTGCCAGTACCCCCTCTCGGGGAGGGATGAACATTCAGTACTTC.